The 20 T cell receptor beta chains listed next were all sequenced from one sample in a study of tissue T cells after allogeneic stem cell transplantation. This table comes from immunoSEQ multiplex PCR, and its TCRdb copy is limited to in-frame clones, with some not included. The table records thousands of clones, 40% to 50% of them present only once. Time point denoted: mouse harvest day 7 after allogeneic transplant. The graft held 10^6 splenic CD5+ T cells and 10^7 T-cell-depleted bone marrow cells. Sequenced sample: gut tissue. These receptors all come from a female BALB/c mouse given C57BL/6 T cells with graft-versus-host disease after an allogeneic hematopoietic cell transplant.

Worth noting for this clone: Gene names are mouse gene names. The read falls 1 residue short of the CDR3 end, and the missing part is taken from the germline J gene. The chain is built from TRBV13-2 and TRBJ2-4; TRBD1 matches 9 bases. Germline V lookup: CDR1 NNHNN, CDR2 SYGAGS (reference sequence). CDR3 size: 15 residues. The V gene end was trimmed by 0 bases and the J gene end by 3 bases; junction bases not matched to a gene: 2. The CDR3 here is CASGDEGQGQNTLYF. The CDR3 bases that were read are TGTGCCAGCGGTGATGAGGGACAGGGCCAAAACACCTTGTAC.

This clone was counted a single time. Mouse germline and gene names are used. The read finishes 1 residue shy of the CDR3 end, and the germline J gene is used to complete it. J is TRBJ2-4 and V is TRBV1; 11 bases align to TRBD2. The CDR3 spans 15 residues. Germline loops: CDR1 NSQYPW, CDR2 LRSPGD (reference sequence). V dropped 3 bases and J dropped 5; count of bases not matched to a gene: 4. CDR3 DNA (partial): TGCACCTGCAGTGCCACTGGGGGGGCGCGAAACACCTTGTAC. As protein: CTCSATGGARNTLY. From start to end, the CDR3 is CTCSATGGARNTLYF. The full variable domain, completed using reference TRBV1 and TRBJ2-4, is VTLLEQNPRWRLVPRGQAVNLRCILKNSQYPWMSWYQQDLQKQLQWLFTLRSPGDKEVKSLPGADYLATRVTDTELRLQVANMSQGRTLYCTCSATGGARNTLYFGAGTRLSVL.

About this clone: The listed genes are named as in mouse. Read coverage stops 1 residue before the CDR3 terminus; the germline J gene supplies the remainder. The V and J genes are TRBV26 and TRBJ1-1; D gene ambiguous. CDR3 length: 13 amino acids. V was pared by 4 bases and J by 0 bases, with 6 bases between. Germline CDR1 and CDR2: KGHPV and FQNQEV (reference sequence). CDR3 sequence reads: CASSRAANTEVFF. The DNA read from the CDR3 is TGTGCCAGCAGTCGAGCAGCAAACACAGAAGTCTTC.

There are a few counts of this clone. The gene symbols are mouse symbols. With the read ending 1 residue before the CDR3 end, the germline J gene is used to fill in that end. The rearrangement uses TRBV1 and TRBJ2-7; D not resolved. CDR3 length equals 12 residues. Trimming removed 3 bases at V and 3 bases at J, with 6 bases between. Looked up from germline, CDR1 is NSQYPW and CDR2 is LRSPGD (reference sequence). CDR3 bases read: TGCACCTGCAGTGCCCCAGTCTATGAACAGTAC. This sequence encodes CTCSAPVYEQY. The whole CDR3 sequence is CTCSAPVYEQYF.

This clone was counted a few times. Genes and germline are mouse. The CDR3 reads CASSLGTGGTGQLYF. CDR3 DNA (partial): TGTGCCAGCAGTCTGGGGACAGGGGGCACCGGGCAGCTCTAC. J is TRBJ2-2 and V is TRBV24, with TRBD1 matching over 11 bases. The read falls 1 residue short of the CDR3 end, and the missing part is taken from the germline J gene. The CDR3 length is 15 residues. Germline CDR1 reads KGHTA; CDR2 reads FRNEEI. V gave up 2 bases and J gave up 4 bases; unmatched junction bases: 0.

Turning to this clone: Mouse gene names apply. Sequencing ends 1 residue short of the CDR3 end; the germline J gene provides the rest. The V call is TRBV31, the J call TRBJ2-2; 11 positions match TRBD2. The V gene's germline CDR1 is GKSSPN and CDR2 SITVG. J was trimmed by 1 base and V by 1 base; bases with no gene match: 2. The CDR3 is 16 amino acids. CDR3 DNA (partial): TGTGCCTGGAGTCCTGACTGGGGGGGAAACACCGGGCAGCTCTAC. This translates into CAWSPDWGGNTGQLY. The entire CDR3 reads CAWSPDWGGNTGQLYF.

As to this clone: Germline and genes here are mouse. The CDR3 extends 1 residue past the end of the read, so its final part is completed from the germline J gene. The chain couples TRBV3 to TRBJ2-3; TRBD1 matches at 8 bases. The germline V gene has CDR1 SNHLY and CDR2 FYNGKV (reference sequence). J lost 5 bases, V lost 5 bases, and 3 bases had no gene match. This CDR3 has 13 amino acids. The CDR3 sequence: CASSPTGGETLYF. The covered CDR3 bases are TGTGCCAGCAGCCCTACAGGGGGAGAAACGCTGTAT.

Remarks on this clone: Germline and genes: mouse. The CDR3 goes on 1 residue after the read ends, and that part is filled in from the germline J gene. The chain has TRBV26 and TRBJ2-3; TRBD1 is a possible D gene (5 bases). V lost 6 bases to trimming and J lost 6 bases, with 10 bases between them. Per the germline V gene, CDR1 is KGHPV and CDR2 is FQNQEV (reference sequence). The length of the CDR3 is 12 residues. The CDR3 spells CASRQGGETLYF. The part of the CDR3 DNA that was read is TGTGCCAGCAGGCAGGGAGGGGAAACGCTGTAT.

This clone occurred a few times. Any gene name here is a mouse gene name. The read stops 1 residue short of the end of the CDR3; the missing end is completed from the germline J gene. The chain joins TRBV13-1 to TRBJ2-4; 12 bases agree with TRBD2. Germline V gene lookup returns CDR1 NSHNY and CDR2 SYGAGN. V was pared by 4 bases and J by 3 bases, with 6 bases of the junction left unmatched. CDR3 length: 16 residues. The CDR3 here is CASSTTGGARQNTLYF. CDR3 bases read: TGTGCCAGCAGTACGACTGGGGGGGCGAGGCAAAACACCTTGTAC.

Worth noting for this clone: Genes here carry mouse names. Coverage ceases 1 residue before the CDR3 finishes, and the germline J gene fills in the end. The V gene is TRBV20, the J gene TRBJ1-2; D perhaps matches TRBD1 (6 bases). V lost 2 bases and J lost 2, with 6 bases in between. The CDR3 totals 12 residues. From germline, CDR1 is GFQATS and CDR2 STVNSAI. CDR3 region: CGARRGNSDYTF. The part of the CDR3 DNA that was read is TGTGGTGCTAGGAGGGGGAACTCCGACTACACC.

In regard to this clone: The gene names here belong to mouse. Here the CDR3 reads CASSLGLGIYEQYF. Partial CDR3 DNA: TGTGCCAGCAGCTTAGGACTGGGGATATATGAACAGTAC. The rearrangement joins TRBV3 to TRBJ2-7; 8 bases are a match to TRBD2. The CDR3 goes on 1 residue after the read ends, and that part is filled in from the germline J gene. Per the germline V gene, CDR1 is SNHLY and CDR2 is FYNGKV (reference sequence). With 1 base clipped from V and 4 bases from J, the junction kept 3 bases outside the gene matches. CDR3 length: 14 amino acids.

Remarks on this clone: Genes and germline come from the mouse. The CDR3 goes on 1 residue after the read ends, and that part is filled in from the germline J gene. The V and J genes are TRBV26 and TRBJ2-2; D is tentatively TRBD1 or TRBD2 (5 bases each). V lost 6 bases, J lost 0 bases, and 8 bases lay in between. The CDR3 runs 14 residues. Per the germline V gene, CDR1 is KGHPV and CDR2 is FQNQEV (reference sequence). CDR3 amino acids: CASRGTANTGQLYF. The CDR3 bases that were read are TGTGCCAGCAGGGGGACCGCAAACACCGGGCAGCTCTAC.

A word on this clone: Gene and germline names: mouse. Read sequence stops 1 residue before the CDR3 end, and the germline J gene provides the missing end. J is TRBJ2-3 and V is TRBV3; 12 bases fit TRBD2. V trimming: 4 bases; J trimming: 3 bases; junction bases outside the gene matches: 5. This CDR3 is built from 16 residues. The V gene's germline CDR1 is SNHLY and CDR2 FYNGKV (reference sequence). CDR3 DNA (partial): TGTGCCAGCAGCTCCGGGACTGGGGGGCGCGCAGAAACGCTGTAT. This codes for CASSSGTGGRAETLY. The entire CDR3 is CASSSGTGGRAETLYF. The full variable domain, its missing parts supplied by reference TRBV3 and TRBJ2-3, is GPKVLQIPSHQIIDMGQMVTLNCDPVSNHLYFYWYKQILGQQMEFLVNFYNGKVMEKSKLFKDQFSVERPDGSYFTLKIQPTALEDSAVYFCASSSGTGGRAETLYFGSGTRLTVL.

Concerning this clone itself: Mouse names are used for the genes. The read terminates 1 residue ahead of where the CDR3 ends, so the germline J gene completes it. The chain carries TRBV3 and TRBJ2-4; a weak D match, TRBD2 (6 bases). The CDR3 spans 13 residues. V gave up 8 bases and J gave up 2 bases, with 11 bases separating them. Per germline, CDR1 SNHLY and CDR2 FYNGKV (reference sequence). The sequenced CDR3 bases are TGTGCCAGCGGCGGGGGGTTTCAAAACACCTTGTAC. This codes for CASGGGFQNTLY. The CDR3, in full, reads CASGGGFQNTLYF. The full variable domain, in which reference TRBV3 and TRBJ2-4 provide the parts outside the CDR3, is GPKVLQIPSHQIIDMGQMVTLNCDPVSNHLYFYWYKQILGQQMEFLVNFYNGKVMEKSKLFKDQFSVERPDGSYFTLKIQPTALEDSAVYFCASGGGFQNTLYFGAGTRLSVL.

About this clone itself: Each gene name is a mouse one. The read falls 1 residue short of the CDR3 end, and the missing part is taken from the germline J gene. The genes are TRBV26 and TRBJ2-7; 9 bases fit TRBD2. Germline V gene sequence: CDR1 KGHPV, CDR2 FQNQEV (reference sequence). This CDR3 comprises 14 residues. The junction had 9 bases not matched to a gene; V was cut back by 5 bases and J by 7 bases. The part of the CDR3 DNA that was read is TGTGCCAGCAGTTCCCGACTGGGGGTGAGAGAACAGTAC. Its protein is CASSSRLGVREQY. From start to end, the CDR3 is CASSSRLGVREQYF.

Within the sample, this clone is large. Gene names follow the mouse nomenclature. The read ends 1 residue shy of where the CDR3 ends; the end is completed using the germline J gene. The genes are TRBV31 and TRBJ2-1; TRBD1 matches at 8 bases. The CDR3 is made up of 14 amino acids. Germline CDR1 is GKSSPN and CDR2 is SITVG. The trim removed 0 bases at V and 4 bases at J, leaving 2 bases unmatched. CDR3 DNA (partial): TGTGCCTGGAGTCTCAGGGGGCAATATGCTGAGCAGTTC. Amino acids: CAWSLRGQYAEQF. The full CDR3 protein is CAWSLRGQYAEQFF. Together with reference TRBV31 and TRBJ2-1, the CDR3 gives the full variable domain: AQTIHQWPVAEIKAVGSPLSLGCTIKGKSSPNLYWYWQATGGTLQQLFYSITVGQVESVVQLNLSASRPKDDQFILSTEKLLLSHSGFYLCAWSLRGQYAEQFFGPGTRLTVL.

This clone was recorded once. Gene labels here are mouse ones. The CDR3 loop reads CTCSASAETLYF. The sequenced part of the CDR3 DNA is TGCACCTGCAGTGCTAGTGCAGAAACGCTGTAT. This rearrangement joins TRBV1 to TRBJ2-3; unclear D gene. The missing CDR3 end, 1 residue past where the read stops, is filled in from the germline J gene. Germline assignment: CDR1 NSQYPW and CDR2 LRSPGD (reference sequence). This CDR3 is 12 amino acids long. V was cut by 3 bases and J by 0 bases, with 1 base left in between.

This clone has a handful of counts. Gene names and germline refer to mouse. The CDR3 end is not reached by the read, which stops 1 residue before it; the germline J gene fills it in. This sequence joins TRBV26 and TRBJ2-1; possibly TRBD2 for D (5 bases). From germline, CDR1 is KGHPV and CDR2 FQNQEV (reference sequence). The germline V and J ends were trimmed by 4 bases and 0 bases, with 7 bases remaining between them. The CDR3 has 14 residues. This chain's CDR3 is CASSRLGNYAEQFF. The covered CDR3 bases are TGTGCCAGCAGTCGGCTGGGTAACTATGCTGAGCAGTTC.

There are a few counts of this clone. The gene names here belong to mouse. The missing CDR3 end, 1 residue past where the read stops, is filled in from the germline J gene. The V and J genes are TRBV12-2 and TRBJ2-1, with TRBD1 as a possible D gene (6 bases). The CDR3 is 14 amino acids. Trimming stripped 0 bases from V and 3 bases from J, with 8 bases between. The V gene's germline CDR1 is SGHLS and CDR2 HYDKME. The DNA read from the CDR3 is TGTGCCAGCTCTCTCGGGACACTCTATGCTGAGCAGTTC. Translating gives CASSLGTLYAEQF. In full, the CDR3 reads CASSLGTLYAEQFF.

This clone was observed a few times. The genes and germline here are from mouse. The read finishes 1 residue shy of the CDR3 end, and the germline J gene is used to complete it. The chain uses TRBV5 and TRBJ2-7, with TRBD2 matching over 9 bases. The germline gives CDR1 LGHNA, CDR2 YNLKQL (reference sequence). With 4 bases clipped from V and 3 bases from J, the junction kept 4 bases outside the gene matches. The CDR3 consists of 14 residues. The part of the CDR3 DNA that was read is TGTGCCAGCAGCCCCGACTGGGGGTTCTATGAACAGTAC. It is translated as CASSPDWGFYEQY. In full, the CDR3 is CASSPDWGFYEQYF.